This is a list of T cell receptor beta chains from one sample in a study of T cells after posttransplantation cyclophosphamide. Profiled with immunoSEQ multiplex PCR; TCRdb holds only in-frame clones, not every one. In the table there are under 75,000 clones, over 85% of which are singletons. The sample comprised PBMCs. All receptors come from a woman under 40 in good health and a related stem cell transplant donor. The CDR3 runs from the conserved cysteine through the conserved F or W. Fields, in order: V gene, J gene, clone size, D gene, CDR3 DNA, CDR3 protein. D genes are given only for firm matches. Part of the rows lack a size; the others show once, few, many or a class for expanded clones.

TRBV2	TRBJ2-4	-	TRBD2	TGTGCCAGCAGTGATGAGCGGGGGTTGCCTCTAGCCAAAAACATTCAGTACTTC	CASSDERGLPLAKNIQYF
TRBV4-2	TRBJ1-1	-	TRBD1	TGTGCCAGCAGCCAAGGGACAGGGGACACTGAAGCTTTCTTT	CASSQGTGDTEAFF
TRBV11-3	TRBJ2-3	once	-	TGTGCCAGCAGCGCTCGGACTTCTCAAGGCACAGATACGCAGTATTTT	CASSARTSQGTDTQYF
TRBV28	TRBJ1-2	-	-	TGTGCCAGCAGTTTCGGCAGCTATGGCTACACCTTC	CASSFGSYGYTF
TRBV7-9	TRBJ1-6	-	-	TGTGCCAGCAGGAGGGATGGAGGCTATAATTCACCCCTCCACTTT	CASRRDGGYNSPLHF
TRBV6-5	TRBJ2-1	once	-	TGTGCCAGCAGTAGGTTTAGGGGCTCCTACAATGAGCAGTTCTTC	CASSRFRGSYNEQFF
TRBV6-1	TRBJ1-4	-	-	TGTGCCAGCAGTGAAGATCTGGGTAGGAATGAAAAACTGTTTTTT	CASSEDLGRNEKLFF
TRBV7-2	TRBJ1-5	-	TRBD1	TGTGCCAGCAGCCGTGACAGGGACCAGCCCCAGCATTTT	CASSRDRDQPQHF
TRBV28	TRBJ1-1	-	-	TGTGCCAGCAGTTCCTCACAGGGGAACACTGAAGCTTTCTTT	CASSSSQGNTEAFF
TRBV18	TRBJ1-3	-	-	TGTGCCAGCTCCCGAAACGGAAACACCATATATTTT	CASSRNGNTIYF
TRBV29-1	TRBJ1-3	-	-	TGCAGCGTTGAAGATTTTGACCGCTCTGGAAACACCATATATTTT	CSVEDFDRSGNTIYF
TRBV7-9	TRBJ2-1	-	-	TGTGCCAGCAGCCATGACAGCTACAATGAGCAGTTCTTC	CASSHDSYNEQFF
TRBV4-1	TRBJ2-5	-	-	TGCGCCAGCAGCCAAGGTCCCCAGGGGACCTTGAGCCAAGAGACCCAGTACTTC	CASSQGPQGTLSQETQYF
TRBV30	TRBJ2-7	-	-	TGTGCCTGGTGCGGACAGGGACTAGAGCAGTACTTC	CAWCGQGLEQYF
TRBV5-1	TRBJ1-6	-	-	TGCGCCAGCAGCTTGTTTCCAGGGAACAATTCACCCCTCCACTTT	CASSLFPGNNSPLHF
TRBV2	TRBJ2-7	-	-	TGTGCCAGCAGCACACCGGGACTGGGGTTGGAGGAGCAGTACTTC	CASSTPGLGLEEQYF
TRBV19	TRBJ1-5	-	-	TGTGCCAGTAGTAGCTCAGGTTATCAGCCCCAGCATTTT	CASSSSGYQPQHF
TRBV5-1	TRBJ2-7	-	TRBD1	TGCGCCAGCAGTAAGAGACAGGGGTTAATCTACGAGCAGTACTTC	CASSKRQGLIYEQYF
TRBV29-1	TRBJ1-1	once	-	TGCAGCGCCGCTCAAATTATGAACACTGAAGCTTTCTTT	CSAAQIMNTEAFF
TRBV15	TRBJ1-1	-	-	TGTGCCACCAGCAGAGATCGAGACACTGAAGCTTTCTTT	CATSRDRDTEAFF
TRBV30	TRBJ1-3	-	-	TGTGCCTGGAGTATAGACAGGACCAACTCTGGAAACACCATATATTTT	CAWSIDRTNSGNTIYF
TRBV5-6	TRBJ2-1	-	-	TGTGCCAGCAGCTTATACAATGAGCAGTTCTTC	CASSLYNEQFF
TRBV5-5	TRBJ2-3	-	TRBD2	TGTGCCAGCAGCGGGGCGGAGCGGGGGGGCTTCTTAGGAGATACGCAGTATTTT	CASSGAERGGFLGDTQYF
TRBV11-2	TRBJ2-1	-	TRBD2	TGTGCCAGCAGCTTACGGGGGGGCCACTACAATGAGCAGTTCTTC	CASSLRGGHYNEQFF
TRBV5-6	TRBJ1-2	-	TRBD1	TGTGCCAGCAGCTTGGACAGGGGGTTTAGTGGCTACACCTTC	CASSLDRGFSGYTF
TRBV4-1	TRBJ1-2	few	-	TGCGCCAGCAGCCCGGACGGAGGGCCTACAAGCGGCTACACCTTC	CASSPDGGPTSGYTF
TRBV5-6	TRBJ2-2	-	-	TGTGCCAGCAGCTCTCTAGCGGGACAGGGGTTCGGATACACCGGGGAGCTGTTTTTT	CASSSLAGQGFGYTGELFF
TRBV10-3	TRBJ2-7	-	-	TGTGCCATCAGATCCCCCGGAGACTACGAGCAGTACTTC	CAIRSPGDYEQYF
TRBV5-1	TRBJ2-3	-	-	TGCGCCAGCAGCTTGGGCCCCAGTGGAGGAGTCGGTACGCAGTATTTT	CASSLGPSGGVGTQYF
TRBV6-6	TRBJ1-6	-	TRBD1	TGTGCCAGCAGTTATTTCGACAGGGGGCGTTCACCCCTCCACTTT	CASSYFDRGRSPLHF
TRBV27	TRBJ2-1	-	-	TGTGCCAGCAGAAAGACAGGATTTAGCTACAATGAGCAGTTCTTC	CASRKTGFSYNEQFF